These 5 T cell receptor beta chains were sequenced from one sample in a study of OX40 agonist ivuxolimab in advanced cancers. TCRdb's table, derived via immunoSEQ multiplex PCR, lists solely in-frame clones and lacks some. The table has tens of thousands of clones, roughly 89% seen once. This sample comprised CD4+ or CD8+ T cells sorted from blood, obtained in a trial of the OX40 agonist ivuxolimab. The receptors derive from an adult with an advanced solid tumor such as melanoma, head and neck, liver or kidney cancer.

This chain links TRBV30 with TRBJ2-2; D may correspond to TRBD1 or TRBD2 (5 bases each). V was clipped by 3 bases and J by 4 bases, with 9 bases between them. Germline V gene data show CDR1 as GTSNPN and CDR2 as SVGIG (reference sequence). This CDR3 is 13 amino acids long. For the CDR3, the DNA is TGTGCCTGGAGGGCAGGGAGCACCGGGGAGCTGTTTTTT. Residues: CAWRAGSTGELFF.

This clone was observed once. This rearrangement joins TRBV7-2 to TRBJ1-2; no clear D gene. Trimming pared 0 bases from V and 3 bases from J, leaving 20 bases between. The CDR3 loop spans 18 amino acids. Per the germline V gene, CDR1 is SGHTA and CDR2 is FQGNSA. Here the CDR3 reads CASSLATASPDRDYGYTF. As DNA, the CDR3 is TGTGCCAGCAGCTTAGCCACAGCGTCCCCCGATCGAGACTATGGCTACACCTTC.

This rearrangement joins TRBV14 to TRBJ2-2; 10 positions match TRBD1. This CDR3 region has 17 residues. CDR1 and CDR2 (germline): SGHDN, FVKESK. J lost 1 base, V lost 4 bases, and 6 bases had no gene match. CDR3 DNA: TGTGCCAGCAGCCCGGTGACAGGGGGCCAGAACACCGGGGAGCTGTTTTTT. As protein: CASSPVTGGQNTGELFF.

The chain couples TRBV11-2 to TRBJ2-3; 10 bases are shared with TRBD2. Trimming cost V 4 bases and J 2 bases; bases outside gene matches: 9. Germline V CDR1 and CDR2: SGHAT, FQNNGV. The CDR3 covers 17 residues. CDR3 DNA sequence: TGTGCCAGCAGCTGGACTTTAGCGGGGGGCGTCACAGATACGCAGTATTTT. Translation: CASSWTLAGGVTDTQYF.

This chain links TRBV30 with TRBJ2-7; 9 bases align to TRBD1. J lost 0 bases, V lost 3 bases, and 3 bases had no gene match. CDR3 length equals 14 residues. From germline, CDR1 is GTSNPN and CDR2 SVGIG (reference sequence). The CDR3 nucleotides are TGTGCCTGGAGCTCGACAGGGGGCTCCTACGAGCAGTACTTC. Translation gives CAWSSTGGSYEQYF.